Reported below is one TCR beta chain. The CDR3 contains 15 residues. The germline CDR1 and CDR2 sequences are SGHAT and FQNNGV. Trimming took 1 base from V and 3 from J, leaving 13 bases between them. These data come from a study of blood T cell repertoires in COVID-19. Profiled with immunoSEQ multiplex PCR; TCRdb holds only in-frame clones, not every one. Among about 370,000 clones listed, about 90% were seen once. The clonotype originates from a woman in her twenties or thirties with COVID-19, enrolled during active disease. Material: peripheral blood. The V call is TRBV11-2, the J call TRBJ2-7, with D possibly being TRBD2 (7 bases). In nucleotides, the CDR3 is TGTGCCAGCAGCTTAGCGGGGGGCGAGTACTACGAGCAGTACGTC. Translation: CASSLAGGEYYEQYV.